This T cell receptor beta chain was captured by sequencing in a study of tumor-infiltrating lymphocytes in primary liver carcinoma. Study-wide background: The cohort consisted of patients whose primary liver carcinoma was surgically resected.

Germline DNA was also extracted, and blood RNA derived from unsorted whole blood. Total RNA amounting to roughly 450 ng was the source from which TCR beta cDNA was made with a constant-region primer. Slightly modified ARM-PCR with three nested multiplex PCR rounds yielded TCR beta libraries. Primers for the first two PCR rounds were TRBV1-TRBV30 forward primers and a C-beta reverse primer (roughly 10 cycles per round). TCRdb itself ran the multiplex PCR reads through MiXCR, one entry per CDR3 protein. Counted here are about 330,000 distinct CDR3 sequences, approximately 65% occurring once; the ten biggest clones make up about 6.3%. V was cut by 9 bases and J by 4 bases, with 13 bases left in between. CDR3 length: 12 amino acids.

This clonotype was obtained from a man between 40 and 49 years old with primary liver carcinoma and hepatitis B virus infection. Input material: peripheral blood. The chain carries TRBV12-3 or TRBV12-4 and TRBJ2-7, with no clear D. CDR3: CASCSASYEQYF. The CDR3 DNA sequence: TGTGCCAGTTGTTCCGCCTCTTACGAGCAGTACTTC.